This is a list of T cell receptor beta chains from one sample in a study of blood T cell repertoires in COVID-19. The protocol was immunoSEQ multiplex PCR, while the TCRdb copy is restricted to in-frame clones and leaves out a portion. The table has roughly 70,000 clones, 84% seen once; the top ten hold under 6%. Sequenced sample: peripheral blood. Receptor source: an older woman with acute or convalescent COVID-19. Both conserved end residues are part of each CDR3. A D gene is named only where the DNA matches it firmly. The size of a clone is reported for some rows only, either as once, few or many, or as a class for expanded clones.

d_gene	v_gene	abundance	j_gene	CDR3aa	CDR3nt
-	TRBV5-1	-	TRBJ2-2	CASSLSGTGELFF	TGCGCCAGCAGCTTGTCGGGGACCGGGGAGCTGTTTTTT
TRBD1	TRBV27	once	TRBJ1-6	CASSLTGQGSNSPLHF	TGTGCCAGCAGTCTAACCGGACAGGGTAGTAATTCACCCCTCCACTTT
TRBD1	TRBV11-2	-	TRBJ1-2	CASSLGQGDGYTF	TGTGCCAGCAGCTTGGGACAGGGTGATGGCTACACCTTC
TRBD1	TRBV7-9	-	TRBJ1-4	CASSPPGQGDRNEKLFF	TGTGCCAGCAGCCCCCCGGGACAGGGGGATCGTAATGAAAAACTGTTTTTT
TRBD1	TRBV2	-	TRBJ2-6	CASSELGQGFSGANVLTF	TGTGCCAGCAGTGAATTGGGACAGGGATTTTCTGGGGCCAACGTCCTGACTTTC
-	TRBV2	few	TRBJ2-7	CASSVRAGIGYEQYF	TGTGCCAGCAGTGTGCGAGCAGGGATCGGGTACGAGCAGTACTTC
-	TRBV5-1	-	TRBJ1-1	CASSLGENTEAFF	TGCGCCAGCAGCTTGGGAGAGAACACTGAAGCTTTCTTT
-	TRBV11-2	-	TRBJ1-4	CASSLANRAEKLFF	TGTGCCAGCAGCTTAGCAAACAGGGCCGAAAAACTGTTTTTT
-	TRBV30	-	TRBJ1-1	CAWKAIQGRAEAFF	TGTGCCTGGAAGGCAATACAGGGTAGGGCTGAAGCTTTCTTT
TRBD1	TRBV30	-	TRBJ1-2	CASAGTGGYTF	TGTGCCAGCGCCGGGACAGGGGGCTACACCTTC
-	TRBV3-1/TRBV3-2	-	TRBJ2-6	CASSHSQGWANVLTF	TGTGCCAGCAGCCATAGCCAGGGGTGGGCCAACGTCCTGACTTTC
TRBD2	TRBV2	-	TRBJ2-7	CESLASGGASRAREQYF	TGTGAGTCTTTAGCAAGCGGGGGGGCTAGTAGGGCCCGCGAGCAGTACTTC
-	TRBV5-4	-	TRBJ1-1	CASSLDGRSGTNTEAFF	TGTGCCAGCAGCTTGGACGGGAGGTCAGGGACGAACACTGAAGCTTTCTTT
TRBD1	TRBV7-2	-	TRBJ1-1	CASSLTGGWTEAFF	TGTGCCAGCAGCTTAACAGGGGGCTGGACTGAAGCTTTCTTT
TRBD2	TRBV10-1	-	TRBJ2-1	CASSEVSGGSSYNEQFF	TGCGCCAGCAGTGAGGTTAGCGGGGGGTCCTCCTACAATGAGCAGTTCTTC
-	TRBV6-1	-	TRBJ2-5	CASSEQLAKETQYF	TGTGCCAGCAGTGAACAACTAGCTAAAGAGACCCAGTACTTC
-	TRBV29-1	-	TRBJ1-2	CSVEGVPSDYGYTF	TGCAGCGTTGAAGGTGTTCCCTCCGACTATGGCTACACCTTC
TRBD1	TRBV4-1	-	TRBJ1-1	CASSQGQGLNTEAFF	TGCGCCAGCAGCCAAGGACAGGGTTTGAACACTGAAGCTTTCTTT
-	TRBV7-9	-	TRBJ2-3	CASSLAASGADTQYF	TGTGCCAGCAGCTTAGCGGCTTCAGGTGCGGATACGCAGTATTTT